This TCR beta chain was found in a study of shared clonotypes between healthy human individuals. This clone was recorded once. Its antigen is not identified. CDR3 length: 13 amino acids. With 5 bases removed from V and 6 bases from J, the gap between germline ends came to 14 bases. Germline V gene lookup returns CDR1 SEHNR and CDR2 FQNEAQ (reference sequence). This table comes from immunoSEQ multiplex PCR, and its TCRdb copy is limited to in-frame clones, with some not included. The table records around 2.5 million clones, 93% of them present only once. Study-wide results and caveats: A small donor pool kept down the genetic and exposure-history diversity that was represented.

Sample: naive CD4+ T cells from PBMCs. Subset described: CD45RA+ positively selected. The gene calls are TRBV7-9 and TRBJ2-7; a possible D gene is TRBD2 (5 bases). The clonotype originates from a man aged 18 to 30 in good health. Some clones in this sample may be carry-over from other donors' samples. In DNA form, the CDR3 reads TGTGCCAGCAGCCGGGAAGGGTATACCGAGCAGTACTTC. Amino acids: CASSREGYTEQYF.